This T cell receptor (beta chain) was observed in a study of OX40 agonist ivuxolimab in advanced cancers. Overall study context: Eligibility admitted prior anti-PD-1, anti-PD-L1 or anti-CTLA-4 therapy; about 39% had some.

Study results and caveats: At 0.1 to 3.0 mg/kg, clonal expansion of CD4+ and CD8+ blood T cells had occurred by week 6. More expanded clones were found, on average, in CD8+ than in CD4+ T cells.

The method was immunoSEQ multiplex PCR; TCRdb's version includes in-frame clones alone and lacks a portion of them. The sample carries around 25,000 clones, roughly 80% recorded once. The CDR3 is 14 amino acids. V lost 5 bases and J 6 bases, leaving 13 bases between the germline ends. Per germline, CDR1 MDHEN and CDR2 SYDVKM. This clone was detected only a few times. Antigen unknown. This TCR was sampled from an adult with an advanced solid tumor such as melanoma, head and neck, liver or kidney cancer. The chain has TRBV28 and TRBJ2-2; maybe TRBD2 (5 bases). Material: CD4+ or CD8+ T cells sorted from blood, obtained in a trial of the OX40 agonist ivuxolimab. CDR3 protein: CASSPRARAGELFF. In DNA, the CDR3 is TGTGCCAGCAGTCCGAGGGCCCGGGCCGGGGAGCTGTTTTTT.